The source of this T cell receptor (beta chain) is a study of beta chain features in type 1 diabetes. Study-wide points: Within each of all four CD4+ subsets, Type 1 diabetes patients had TCRB CDR3s that were moderately but significantly shorter.

This clone was counted a few times. Its cognate antigen is unknown. Reverse transcribing all isolated RNA meant expressed TCRB transcripts were sequenced. The data were produced by immunoSEQ multiplex PCR, yet TCRdb's version contains in-frame clones alone and is incomplete. Seen here are 300,000 to 350,000 clones, 9.3% observed once, and the top ten hold roughly 1%. This receptor was identified in a man younger than 40 with type 1 diabetes. The sequenced sample consisted of central memory CD4+ T cells from blood.

The CDR3 DNA reads TGTGCTAGCCGAAACACAGGGTTTGCTTCACCCCTCCACTTT. This codes for CASRNTGFASPLHF. The chain links TRBV12-5 to TRBJ1-6, with D possibly TRBD1 on 6 matching bases. CDR3 length: 14 residues. V lost 9 bases to trimming and J lost 9 bases, with 18 bases between them. Germline values: CDR1 LGHNT, CDR2 FRNRAP.